This passage covers 11 T cell receptor beta chains from one sample sequenced in a study of control samples from healthy donors and cancer patients. TCRdb's table, derived via immunoSEQ multiplex PCR, lists solely in-frame clones and lacks some. The profile shows about 89,000 clones, approximately 86% of them singletons. Specimen: blood. The receptors were gathered from a man aged 25 to 40 in good health.

CDR3 DNA: TGTGCCTGGACGCGGGGGGGGAAGACCCAGTACTTC. Translation gives CAWTRGGKTQYF. This chain connects TRBV30 to TRBJ2-5; 9 bases map to TRBD2. The CDR3 length is 12 residues. The germline V gene encodes CDR1 GTSNPN and CDR2 SVGIG (reference sequence). The junction had 3 bases not matched to a gene; V was cut back by 4 bases and J by 6 bases.

The J gene is TRBJ2-3, the V gene TRBV18; 7 bases match TRBD1. CDR3 size: 15 residues. V lost 3 bases and J lost 2; bases outside the gene matches: 5. Germline loops: CDR1 KGHSH, CDR2 LQKENI. The CDR3 reads CASSPRQGITDTQYF. Written as DNA, the CDR3 is TGTGCCAGCTCACCTCGACAGGGTATCACAGATACGCAGTATTTT.

This clone came up once. This chain joins TRBV5-1 and TRBJ2-5; D not resolved. V was clipped by 0 bases and J by 0 bases, with 3 bases between them. Germline lookup yields CDR1 SGHRS and CDR2 YFSETQ. This CDR3 is 13 amino acids long. The CDR3 DNA reads TGCGCCAGCAGCTTGGGTTACCAAGAGACCCAGTACTTC. Its protein product is CASSLGYQETQYF.

This rearrangement joins TRBV28 to TRBJ1-1; no reliable D call. There are 15 residues in the CDR3. The ends were cut back, 1 base at V and 3 bases at J, with 12 bases in the middle. Germline CDR1 is MDHEN and CDR2 is SYDVKM. The CDR3 region is CASSLYPGGDTEAFF. CDR3 bases: TGTGCCAGCAGTTTATATCCGGGAGGTGACACTGAAGCTTTCTTT.

This chain connects TRBV2 to TRBJ2-3; D is perhaps TRBD1 or TRBD2 (5 bases each). The CDR3 spans 15 residues. Trimming stripped 1 base from V and 6 bases from J, with 14 bases between. Germline assignment: CDR1 SNHLY and CDR2 FYNNEI. The CDR3 here is CASSEEGRDGDTQYF. The CDR3, as DNA: TGTGCCAGCAGTGAAGAGGGCAGGGACGGGGATACGCAGTATTTT.

This chain links TRBV12-3 or TRBV12-4 with TRBJ1-3; D might be TRBD1 (6 bases). This CDR3 has 13 amino acids. Trimming stripped 10 bases from V and 8 bases from J, with 18 bases between. DNA for the CDR3: TGTGCCACCGCGGTAGGGGGACTGGACACCATATATTTT. Its protein product is CATAVGGLDTIYF.

This clone was seen a single time. This chain uses TRBV5-8 with TRBJ2-3; maybe TRBD1 (6 bases). The V end lost 3 bases, the J end lost 5 bases, and 10 bases lay between the germline ends. The CDR3 is 13 amino acids. Germline assignment: CDR1 SGHTS and CDR2 YDEGEE. CDR3 nucleotides: TGTGCCAGCAGCTACAGGGCGGGAGATACGCAGTATTTT. It is translated as CASSYRAGDTQYF. Together with reference TRBV5-8 and TRBJ2-3, the CDR3 gives the full variable domain: EAGVTQSPTHLIKTRGQQATLRCSPISGHTSVYWYQQALGLGLQFLLWYDEGEERNRGNFPPRFSGRQFPNYSSELNVNALELEDSALYLCASSYRAGDTQYFGPGTRLTVL.

V usage is TRBV5-6 and J usage is TRBJ1-1; D ambiguous. Germline CDR1 SGHDT, CDR2 YYEEEE. The V and J ends lost 1 base and 8 bases respectively, with 12 bases between them. The CDR3 length is 13 residues. CDR3 region: CASSLSAGGEAFF. The CDR3 region has the DNA TGTGCCAGCAGCTTGTCGGCGGGAGGGGAAGCTTTCTTT.

The chain recombines TRBV10-3 with TRBJ2-1; no clear D. CDR3 size: 12 residues. V lost 6 bases and J lost 10, with 13 bases in between. Per germline, CDR1 ENHRY and CDR2 SYGVKD. CDR3 loop: CAISDFRSEQFF. The DNA of the CDR3 is TGTGCCATCAGCGACTTTAGAAGCGAGCAGTTCTTC.

The J gene is TRBJ1-1, the V gene TRBV27; unclear D gene. CDR1 is MNHEY and CDR2 is SMNVEV in the germline V gene (reference sequence). V was pared by 3 bases and J by 1 base, with 9 bases between. CDR3 length equals 14 residues. CDR3 coding DNA: TGTGCCAGCAGTTTTCAACGAGGGAACACTGAAGCTTTCTTT. It specifies CASSFQRGNTEAFF.

This chain connects TRBV6-5 to TRBJ2-1, with 7 positions matching TRBD1. Germline values: CDR1 MNHEY, CDR2 SVGAGI. The ends lost 6 bases at V and 3 bases at J; junction bases unmatched: 5. This CDR3 comprises 14 residues. CDR3 bases: TGTGCCAGCAGGTGGGGACAGATCTACAATGAGCAGTTCTTC. It specifies CASRWGQIYNEQFF.